This is a list of T cell receptor beta chains from one sample in a study of OX40 agonist ivuxolimab in advanced cancers. The repertoire was sequenced with immunoSEQ multiplex PCR; TCRdb's copy has only in-frame clones and lacks some. Of roughly 73,000 clones listed, around 90% are singletons. The sequencing here drew on CD4+ or CD8+ T cells sorted from blood, taken in a trial of the OX40 agonist ivuxolimab. All receptors derive from an adult with an advanced solid tumor such as melanoma, head and neck, liver or kidney cancer. CDR3s include the opening cysteine and the closing phenylalanine or tryptophan. The order of the fields is V gene, clone size, J gene, CDR3 protein. Clone size is given for some rows only: seen once, a few or many times, or a class if the clone is expanded.

TRBV6-5	.	TRBJ2-5	CASSYSYRGAETQYF
TRBV11-3	.	TRBJ2-7	CASSPRAYEQYF
TRBV19	.	TRBJ1-5	CASSSIDSNQPQHF
TRBV5-1	.	TRBJ2-3	CASGALAGDQYF
TRBV6-5	.	TRBJ2-7	CASHRSSLSYEQYF
TRBV2	.	TRBJ2-1	CASSRIASGKTYNEQFF
TRBV27	.	TRBJ2-5	CASSLYPPLAGAQAQYF
TRBV18	.	TRBJ2-1	CASSPLLVDEQFF
TRBV4-2	.	TRBJ1-2	CASSQDEGRRGGYTF
TRBV7-9	.	TRBJ1-1	CASSLGSPEGNTEAFF
TRBV7-9	few	TRBJ1-1	CASSSRTGNTEAFF
TRBV5-1	once	TRBJ2-7	CASSRGLESAEQYF
TRBV28	.	TRBJ2-4	CASSLGTKNIQYF
TRBV14	.	TRBJ2-2	CASSQELNTGELFF
TRBV7-9	.	TRBJ2-3	CASSPPWERRSTDTQYF
TRBV7-9	.	TRBJ1-4	CASSLSASNEKLFF
TRBV5-1	.	TRBJ2-3	CASSLARPSTDTQYF
TRBV6-5	.	TRBJ1-2	CATRTGVLYGYTF
TRBV27	.	TRBJ2-5	CASTLPGLAGQETQYF
TRBV5-1	.	TRBJ2-7	CASSPDNSYEQYF
TRBV30	.	TRBJ1-2	CAWTPPYGVHNYGYTF
TRBV28	.	TRBJ1-1	CASSSPGTEAFF
TRBV27	.	TRBJ2-7	CASGPWGGYEQYF
TRBV10-3	.	TRBJ1-4	CAISERQSTNEKLFF
TRBV7-2	once	TRBJ2-3	CASSGGLAGGYVTDTQYF
TRBV11-2	.	TRBJ2-7	CASSSKGGPYEQYF
TRBV7-6	few	TRBJ2-1	CASSLIDNEQFF
TRBV6-5	once	TRBJ2-6	CASRGLGLWANVLTF
TRBV28	.	TRBJ2-7	CASSPGQLSNEQYF
TRBV6-1	.	TRBJ1-3	CASSDQGDRGGNTIYF
TRBV11-3	.	TRBJ2-5	CASSLDSTGVETQYF
TRBV28	.	TRBJ2-1	CASSPGLESLNEQFF
TRBV7-2	.	.	CASSTRASYEQYF
TRBV5-6	few	TRBJ2-1	CASSFGGSYNEQFF
TRBV6-5	.	TRBJ2-1	CASSGGLAGGGMQFF
TRBV10-3	few	TRBJ1-6	CAISAERGNSPLHF
TRBV7-9	.	TRBJ1-3	CASSTSGNTIYF
TRBV7-3	.	TRBJ2-5	CASSSGPQETQYF
TRBV7-2	.	TRBJ2-3	CASSSMGSTDTQYF
TRBV6-1	.	TRBJ2-5	CASISGGQGQETQYF
TRBV19	.	TRBJ1-5	CASSPTGARNQPQHF
TRBV5-4	few	TRBJ2-4	CASSLEQGANIQYF
TRBV28	.	TRBJ1-3	CASSPLPGSGNTIYF
TRBV7-8	.	TRBJ2-3	CASSLRPRTTPSTDTQYF
TRBV6-6	.	TRBJ2-1	CASSRGTGNNEQFF
TRBV5-1	medium-sized	TRBJ1-2	CASSLTGFGEYGYTF
TRBV10-1	.	TRBJ2-5	CASSVLGETQYF
TRBV5-1	.	TRBJ2-7	CASSLGVGGMYEQYF
TRBV5-4	.	TRBJ2-1	CASSFAPGEEQFF
TRBV10-3	.	TRBJ1-5	CAISSADNQPQHF
TRBV18	.	TRBJ1-4	CASSPGSREKLFF
TRBV19	.	TRBJ2-3	CASSIGQGETDTQYF
TRBV6-6	.	TRBJ1-2	CASRLQGAGGYTF
TRBV10-3	.	TRBJ2-5	CAISRAPDGEETQYF
TRBV6-1	.	TRBJ2-7	CASSTLDRENYEQYF
TRBV7-3	.	TRBJ2-5	CASSPNGGETQYF